This T cell receptor beta chain derives from a study of T cells after somatic rescue of genetic block. Germline CDR1 and CDR2: GTSNPN and SVGIG (reference sequence). V was clipped by 2 bases and J by 5 bases, with 15 bases between them. The CDR3 consists of 14 residues. Method: immunoSEQ multiplex PCR; TCRdb's copy keeps in-frame clones and lacks some. The top ten clones hold roughly 1.5% of a sample with 110,000 or so clones, about 93% of them seen once. The rearrangement joins TRBV30 to TRBJ1-1; D is undetermined. This sequence originates from a woman between 18 and 29 years old. Sequenced sample: peripheral blood mononuclear cells (PBMCs). CDR3 in DNA: TGTGCCTGGAGTACCCCTTTATTTATTACTGAAGCTTTCTTT. Translating it yields CAWSTPLFITEAFF.